This is a list of T cell receptor beta chains from one sample in a study of T cell changes during pregnancy in multiple sclerosis. TCRdb's table, derived via immunoSEQ multiplex PCR, lists solely in-frame clones and lacks some. This sample has 90,000 to 95,000 clones; approximately 92% occur once, and the top ten carry roughly 4%. This material consisted of peripheral blood, taken in the first trimester of pregnancy. The receptor set was obtained from a female donor with multiple sclerosis, enrolled in a pregnancy study. Both conserved end residues are part of each CDR3. D genes are given only for firm matches. Clone size is shown for a subset of rows, as once, few, many or a class of expanded clone.

d_gene | abundance | j_gene | v_gene | CDR3aa | CDR3nt
TRBD1 | NA | TRBJ1-1 | TRBV7-3 | CASSSTGELTEAFF | TGTGCCAGCAGCTCGACAGGGGAGCTCACTGAAGCTTTCTTT
NA | NA | TRBJ2-3 | TRBV9 | CASSPTVDTQYF | TGTGCCAGCAGCCCGACAGTAGATACGCAGTATTTT
NA | NA | TRBJ2-7 | TRBV30 | CAWSTELRYEQYF | TGTGCCTGGAGTACGGAGTTAAGATACGAGCAGTACTTC
TRBD1 | NA | TRBJ1-5 | TRBV5-4 | CASSRQGEPQHF | TGTGCCAGCAGCCGACAGGGGGAGCCCCAGCATTTT
NA | NA | TRBJ2-1 | TRBV27 | CASNPGVRYNEQFF | TGTGCCAGCAACCCGGGGGTCAGGTACAATGAGCAGTTCTTC
NA | NA | TRBJ1-4 | TRBV11-2 | CASSLRTATNEKLFF | TGTGCCAGCAGCCTCCGGACAGCAACTAATGAAAAACTGTTTTTT
NA | NA | TRBJ2-3 | TRBV6-1 | CASSVLKRGTDTQYF | TGTGCCAGCAGTGTCCTGAAAAGGGGGACAGATACGCAGTATTTT
NA | few | TRBJ1-6 | TRBV6-5 | CASSYSVEGEALHF | TGTGCCAGCAGTTACTCGGTGGAGGGAGAGGCCCTCCACTTT
TRBD1 | NA | TRBJ2-2 | TRBV7-2 | CASSLMQGARELFF | TGTGCCAGCAGCTTAATGCAGGGGGCCCGGGAGCTGTTTTTT
NA | NA | TRBJ1-1 | TRBV10-2 | CASSESAARSEAFF | TGCGCCAGCAGTGAGTCCGCGGCCAGATCTGAAGCTTTCTTT
TRBD1 | once | TRBJ2-1 | TRBV5-6 | CASSPGTGLNEQFF | TGTGCCAGCAGCCCCGGGACAGGGCTAAATGAGCAGTTCTTC
NA | NA | TRBJ2-1 | TRBV6-5 | CASSYAGGMSYNEQFF | TGTGCCAGCAGTTACGCGGGCGGCATGTCCTACAATGAGCAGTTCTTC
NA | NA | TRBJ1-3 | TRBV6-1 | CASSERRNTIYF | TGTGCCAGCAGTGAGAGGAGAAACACCATATATTTT
TRBD1 | NA | TRBJ1-3 | TRBV16 | CASSRLGQAGNTIYF | TGTGCCAGCAGCCGCCTGGGACAGGCCGGAAACACCATATATTTT
NA | NA | TRBJ1-4 | TRBV7-9 | CASSSYSGTTNEKLFF | TGTGCCAGCAGCTCCTACAGCGGGACAACTAATGAAAAACTGTTTTTT
NA | NA | TRBJ2-7 | TRBV7-2 | CASSLESGPYEQYF | TGTGCCAGCAGCTTAGAATCCGGTCCCTACGAGCAGTACTTC
NA | NA | TRBJ2-1 | TRBV29-1 | CSFGVSEQFF | TGCAGCTTCGGGGTTAGTGAGCAGTTCTTC
TRBD1 | NA | TRBJ2-5 | TRBV7-6 | CASSFRTGGQETQYF | TGTGCCAGCAGCTTCCGAACAGGGGGACAAGAGACCCAGTACTTC
NA | NA | TRBJ1-3 | TRBV11-3 | CASSLGGDPPGNTIYF | TGTGCCAGCAGCTTGGGTGGAGATCCCCCTGGAAACACCATATATTTT
NA | NA | TRBJ1-4 | TRBV7-9 | CASSLPPDSSREKLFF | TGTGCCAGCAGCTTACCCCCCGACAGTAGTCGGGAAAAACTGTTTTTT
TRBD1 | NA | TRBJ1-5 | TRBV19 | CASSAPDRGGGNQPQHF | TGTGCCAGTAGTGCGCCGGACAGGGGAGGCGGTAATCAGCCCCAGCATTTT
NA | NA | TRBJ2-1 | TRBV9 | CASSSGDEQFF | TGTGCCAGCAGCTCGGGTGATGAGCAGTTCTTC
TRBD2 | once | TRBJ2-5 | TRBV6-1 | CASSLLAGYETQYF | TGTGCCAGCAGCCTACTAGCGGGGTACGAGACCCAGTACTTC
NA | NA | TRBJ1-1 | TRBV4-1 | CASRRGGFTEAFF | TGCGCCAGCAGAAGGGGTGGGTTCACTGAAGCTTTCTTT
NA | NA | TRBJ2-5 | TRBV30 | CAWSNLETQYF | TGTGCCTGGAGTAATCTAGAGACCCAGTACTTC
NA | NA | TRBJ1-1 | TRBV6-5 | CASAHRANTEAFF | TGTGCCAGCGCCCACAGGGCTAACACTGAAGCTTTCTTT
NA | NA | TRBJ1-1 | TRBV9 | CASSVGVGAKLTEAFF | TGTGCCAGCAGCGTAGGAGTAGGAGCCAAACTGACTGAAGCTTTCTTT
TRBD1 | NA | TRBJ2-2 | TRBV6-5 | CASSFKGQSGGELFF | TGTGCCAGCAGTTTTAAGGGACAGTCGGGCGGGGAGCTGTTTTTT
NA | few | TRBJ1-1 | TRBV2 | CASSEWSEAFF | TGTGCCAGCAGTGAATGGAGTGAAGCTTTCTTT
NA | few | TRBJ1-1 | TRBV29-1 | CSVVRRLNTEAFF | TGCAGCGTCGTGAGGAGATTGAACACTGAAGCTTTCTTT
NA | NA | TRBJ2-1 | TRBV9 | CASSVGGGGYNEQFF | TGTGCCAGCAGCGTAGGAGGGGGGGGCTACAATGAGCAGTTCTTC
NA | once | TRBJ1-1 | TRBV30 | CAWSGGVNTEAFF | TGTGCCTGGAGCGGGGGGGTAAACACTGAAGCTTTCTTT
NA | NA | TRBJ2-7 | TRBV18 | CASSPGGISYEQYF | TGTGCCAGCTCACCAGGAGGGATCTCCTACGAGCAGTACTTC